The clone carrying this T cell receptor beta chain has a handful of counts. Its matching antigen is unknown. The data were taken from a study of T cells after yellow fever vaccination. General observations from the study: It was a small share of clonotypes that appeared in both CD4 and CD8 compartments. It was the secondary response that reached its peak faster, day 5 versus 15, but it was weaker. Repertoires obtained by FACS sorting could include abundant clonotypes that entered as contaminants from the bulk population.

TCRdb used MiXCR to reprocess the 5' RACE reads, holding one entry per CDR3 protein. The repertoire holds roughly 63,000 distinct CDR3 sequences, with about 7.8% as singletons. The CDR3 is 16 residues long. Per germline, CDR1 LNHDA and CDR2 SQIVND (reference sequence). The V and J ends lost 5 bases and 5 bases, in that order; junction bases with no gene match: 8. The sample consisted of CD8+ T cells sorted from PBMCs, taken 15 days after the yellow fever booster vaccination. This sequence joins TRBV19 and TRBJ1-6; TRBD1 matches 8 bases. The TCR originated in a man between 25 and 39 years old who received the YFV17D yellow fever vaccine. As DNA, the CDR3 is TGTGCCAGTAGTCCCTGGACAGGGTCGGATAATTCACCCCTCCACTTT. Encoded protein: CASSPWTGSDNSPLHF.